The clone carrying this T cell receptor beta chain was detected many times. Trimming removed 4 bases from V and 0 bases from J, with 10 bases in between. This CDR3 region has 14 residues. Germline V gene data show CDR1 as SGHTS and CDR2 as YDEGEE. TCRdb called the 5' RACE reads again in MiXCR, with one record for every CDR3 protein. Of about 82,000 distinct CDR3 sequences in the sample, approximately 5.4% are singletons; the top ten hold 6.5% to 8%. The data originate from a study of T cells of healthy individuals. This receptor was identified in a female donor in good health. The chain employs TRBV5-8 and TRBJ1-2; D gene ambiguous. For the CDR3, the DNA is TGTGCCAGCAGCCCGGGCCAAGCTAACTATGGCTACACCTTC. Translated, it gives CASSPGQANYGYTF.